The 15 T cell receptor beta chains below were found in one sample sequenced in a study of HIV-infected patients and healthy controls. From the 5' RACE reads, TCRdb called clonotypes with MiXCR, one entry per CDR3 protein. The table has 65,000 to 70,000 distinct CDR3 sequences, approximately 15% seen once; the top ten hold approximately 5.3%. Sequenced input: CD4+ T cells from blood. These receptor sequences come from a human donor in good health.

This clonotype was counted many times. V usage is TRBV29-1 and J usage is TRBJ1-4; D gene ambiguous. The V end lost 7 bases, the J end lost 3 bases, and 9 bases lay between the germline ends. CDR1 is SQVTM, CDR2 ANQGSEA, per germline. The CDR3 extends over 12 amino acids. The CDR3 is CSAGWANEKLFF. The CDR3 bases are TGCAGCGCCGGGTGGGCTAATGAAAAACTGTTTTTT.

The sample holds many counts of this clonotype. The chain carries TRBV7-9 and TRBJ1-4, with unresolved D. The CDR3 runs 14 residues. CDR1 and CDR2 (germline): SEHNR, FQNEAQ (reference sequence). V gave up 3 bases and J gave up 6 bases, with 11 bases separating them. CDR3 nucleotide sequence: TGTGCCAGCAGCTTGTGGCACGAGGATGAAAAACTGTTTTTT. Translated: CASSLWHEDEKLFF.

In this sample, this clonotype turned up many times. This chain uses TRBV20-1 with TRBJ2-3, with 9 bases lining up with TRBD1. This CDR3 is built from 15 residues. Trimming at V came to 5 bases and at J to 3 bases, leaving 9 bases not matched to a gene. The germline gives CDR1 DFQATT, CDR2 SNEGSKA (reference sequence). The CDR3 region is CSAQLPGTGTDTQYF. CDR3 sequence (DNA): TGCAGTGCTCAATTACCCGGGACAGGGACAGATACGCAGTATTTT.

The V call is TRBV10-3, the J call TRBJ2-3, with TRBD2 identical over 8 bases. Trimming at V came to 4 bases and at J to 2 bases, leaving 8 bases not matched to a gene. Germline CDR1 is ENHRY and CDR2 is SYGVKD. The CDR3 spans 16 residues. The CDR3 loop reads CAISVSGRASTDTQYF. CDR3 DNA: TGTGCCATCAGTGTGAGCGGGAGAGCGTCCACAGATACGCAGTATTTT.

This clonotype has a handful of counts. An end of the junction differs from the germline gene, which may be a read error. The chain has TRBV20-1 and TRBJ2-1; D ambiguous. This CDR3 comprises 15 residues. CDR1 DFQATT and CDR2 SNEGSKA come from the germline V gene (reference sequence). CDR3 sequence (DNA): TGCAGTGCTGCCCTTTTCGGGCCCTCCCACAATGAGCAGTTCTTC. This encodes CSAALFGPSHNEQFF.

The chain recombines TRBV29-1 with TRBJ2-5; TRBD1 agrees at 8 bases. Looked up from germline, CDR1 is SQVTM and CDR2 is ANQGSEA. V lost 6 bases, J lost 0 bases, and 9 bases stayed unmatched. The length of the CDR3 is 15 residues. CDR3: CSVTGTGGYQETQYF. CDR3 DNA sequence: TGCAGCGTAACCGGGACAGGAGGATACCAAGAGACCCAGTACTTC.

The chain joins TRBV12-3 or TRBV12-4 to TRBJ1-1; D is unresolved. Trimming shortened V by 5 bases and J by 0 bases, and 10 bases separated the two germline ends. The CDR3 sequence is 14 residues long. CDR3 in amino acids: CASSVSQLNTEAFF. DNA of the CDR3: TGTGCCAGCAGTGTGAGTCAGCTGAACACTGAAGCTTTCTTT.

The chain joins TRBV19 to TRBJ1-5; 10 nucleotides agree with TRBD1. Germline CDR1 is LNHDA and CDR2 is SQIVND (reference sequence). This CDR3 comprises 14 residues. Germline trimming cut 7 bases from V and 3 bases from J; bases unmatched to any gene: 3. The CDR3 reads CASTGQGDNQPQHF. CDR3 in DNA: TGTGCCAGTACCGGACAGGGGGACAATCAGCCCCAGCATTTT. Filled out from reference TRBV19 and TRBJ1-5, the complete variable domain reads DGGITQSPKYLFRKEGQNVTLSCEQNLNHDAMYWYRQDPGQGLRLIYYSQIVNDFQKGDIAEGYSVSREKKESFPLTVTSAQKNPTAFYLCASTGQGDNQPQHFGDGTRLSIL.

The CDR3 sequence: CASSNGGAYEQYF. The CDR3 DNA reads as TGTGCCAGTAGTAACGGGGGCGCCTACGAGCAGTACTTC. The chain joins TRBV19 to TRBJ2-7, with D possibly being TRBD1 or TRBD2 (6 bases each). The CDR3 extends over 13 amino acids. The V gene lost 4 bases and the J gene lost 2 bases, with 9 bases spanning the gap. Germline CDR1 and CDR2: LNHDA and SQIVND (reference sequence). The variable domain in full, completed from reference TRBV19 and TRBJ2-7, reads DGGITQSPKYLFRKEGQNVTLSCEQNLNHDAMYWYRQDPGQGLRLIYYSQIVNDFQKGDIAEGYSVSREKKESFPLTVTSAQKNPTAFYLCASSNGGAYEQYFGPGTRLTVT.

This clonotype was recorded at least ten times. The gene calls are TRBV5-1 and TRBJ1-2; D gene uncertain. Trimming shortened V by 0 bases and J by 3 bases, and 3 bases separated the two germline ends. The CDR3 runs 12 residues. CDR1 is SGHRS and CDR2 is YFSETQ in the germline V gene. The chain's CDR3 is CASSLADYGYTF. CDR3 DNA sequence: TGCGCCAGCAGCTTGGCAGACTATGGCTACACCTTC.

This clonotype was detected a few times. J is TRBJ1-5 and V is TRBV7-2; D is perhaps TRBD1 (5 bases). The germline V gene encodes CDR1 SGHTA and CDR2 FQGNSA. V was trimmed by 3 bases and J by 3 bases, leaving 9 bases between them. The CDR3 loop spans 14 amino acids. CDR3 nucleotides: TGTGCCAGCAGCTTCTCAGGGCTCAATCAGCCCCAGCATTTT. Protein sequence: CASSFSGLNQPQHF.

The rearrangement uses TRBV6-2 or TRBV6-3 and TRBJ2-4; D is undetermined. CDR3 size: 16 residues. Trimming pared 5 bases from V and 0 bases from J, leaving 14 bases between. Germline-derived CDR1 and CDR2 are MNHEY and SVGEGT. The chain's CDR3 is CASSGVSLQAKNIQYF. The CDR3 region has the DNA TGTGCCAGCAGTGGCGTAAGCCTCCAAGCCAAAAACATTCAGTACTTC.

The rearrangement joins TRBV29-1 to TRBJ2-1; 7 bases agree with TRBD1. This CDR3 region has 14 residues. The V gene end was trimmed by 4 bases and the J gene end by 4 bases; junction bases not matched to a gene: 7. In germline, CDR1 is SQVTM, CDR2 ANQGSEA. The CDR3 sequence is CSVGPGQIYNEQFF. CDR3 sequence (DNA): TGCAGCGTTGGCCCGGGACAGATATACAATGAGCAGTTCTTC.

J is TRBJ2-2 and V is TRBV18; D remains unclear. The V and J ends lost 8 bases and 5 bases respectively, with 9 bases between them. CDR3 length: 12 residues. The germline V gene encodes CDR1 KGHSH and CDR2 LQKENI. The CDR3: CASARMTGELFF. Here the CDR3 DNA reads TGTGCCAGCGCACGGATGACCGGGGAGCTGTTTTTT.

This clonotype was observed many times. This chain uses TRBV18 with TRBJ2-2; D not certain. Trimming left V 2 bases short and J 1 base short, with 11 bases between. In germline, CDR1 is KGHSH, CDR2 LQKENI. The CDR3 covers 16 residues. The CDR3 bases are TGTGCCAGCTCACCAAGCCAGCGTCAGAACACCGGGGAGCTGTTTTTT. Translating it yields CASSPSQRQNTGELFF. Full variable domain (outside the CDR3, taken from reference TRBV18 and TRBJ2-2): NAGVMQNPRHLVRRRGQEARLRCSPMKGHSHVYWYRQLPEEGLKFMVYLQKENIIDESGMPKERFSAEFPKEGPSILRIQQVVRGDSAAYFCASSPSQRQNTGELFFGEGSRLTVL.